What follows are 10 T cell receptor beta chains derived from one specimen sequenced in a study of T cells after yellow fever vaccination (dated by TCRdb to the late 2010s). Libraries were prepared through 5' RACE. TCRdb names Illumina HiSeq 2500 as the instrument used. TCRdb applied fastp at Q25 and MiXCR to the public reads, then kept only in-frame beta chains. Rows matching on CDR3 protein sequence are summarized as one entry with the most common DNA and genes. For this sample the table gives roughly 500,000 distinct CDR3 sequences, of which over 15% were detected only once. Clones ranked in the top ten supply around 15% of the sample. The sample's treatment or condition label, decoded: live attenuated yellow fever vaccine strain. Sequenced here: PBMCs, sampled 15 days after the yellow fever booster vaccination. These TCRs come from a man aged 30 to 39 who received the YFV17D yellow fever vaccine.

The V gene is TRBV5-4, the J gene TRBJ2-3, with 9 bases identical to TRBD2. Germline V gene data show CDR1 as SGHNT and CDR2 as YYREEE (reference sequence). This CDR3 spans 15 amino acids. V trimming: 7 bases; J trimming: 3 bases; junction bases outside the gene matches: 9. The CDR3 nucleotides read TGTGCCAGCTATACACCGGGACTAGCTACAGATACGCAGTATTTT. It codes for CASYTPGLATDTQYF.

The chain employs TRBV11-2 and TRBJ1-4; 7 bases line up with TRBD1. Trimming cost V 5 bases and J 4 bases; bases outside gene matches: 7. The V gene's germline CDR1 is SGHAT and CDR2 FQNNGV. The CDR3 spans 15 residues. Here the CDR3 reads CASSAMTGRNEKLFF. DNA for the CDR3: TGTGCCAGCAGCGCAATGACAGGGCGTAATGAAAAACTGTTTTTT.

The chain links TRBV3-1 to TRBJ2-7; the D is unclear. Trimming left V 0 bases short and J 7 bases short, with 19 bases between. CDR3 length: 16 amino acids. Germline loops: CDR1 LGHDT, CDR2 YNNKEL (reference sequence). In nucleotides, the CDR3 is TGTGCCAGCAGCCAAGAAGGGTTCGGTAGCCCTGGGGAGCAGTACTTC. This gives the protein CASSQEGFGSPGEQYF.

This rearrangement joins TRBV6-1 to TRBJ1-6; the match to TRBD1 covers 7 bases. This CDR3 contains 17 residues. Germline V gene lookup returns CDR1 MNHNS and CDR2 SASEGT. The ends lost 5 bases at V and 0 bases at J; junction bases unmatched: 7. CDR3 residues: CASSQNRGSSYNSPLHF. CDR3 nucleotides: TGTGCCAGCAGTCAAAACAGGGGAAGCTCCTATAATTCACCCCTCCACTTT.

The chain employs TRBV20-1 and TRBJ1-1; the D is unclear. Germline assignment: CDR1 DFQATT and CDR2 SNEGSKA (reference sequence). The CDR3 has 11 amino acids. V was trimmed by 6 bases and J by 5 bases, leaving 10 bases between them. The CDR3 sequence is CSASSETEAFF. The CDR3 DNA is TGCAGTGCCTCGTCTGAAACTGAAGCTTTCTTT.

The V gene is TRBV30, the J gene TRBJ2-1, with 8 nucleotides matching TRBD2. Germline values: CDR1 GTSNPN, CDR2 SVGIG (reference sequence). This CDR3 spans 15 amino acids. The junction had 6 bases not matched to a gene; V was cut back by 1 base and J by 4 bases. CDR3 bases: TGTGCCTGGAGTGCCCAGCGGGGGAGGTACAATGAGCAGTTCTTC. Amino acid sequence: CAWSAQRGRYNEQFF.

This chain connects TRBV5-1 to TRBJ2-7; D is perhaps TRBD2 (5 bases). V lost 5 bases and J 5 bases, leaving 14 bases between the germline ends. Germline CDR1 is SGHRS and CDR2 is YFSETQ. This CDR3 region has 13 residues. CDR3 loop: CASRAGPRDEQYF. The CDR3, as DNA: TGCGCCAGCAGGGCGGGCCCCCGGGACGAGCAGTACTTC.

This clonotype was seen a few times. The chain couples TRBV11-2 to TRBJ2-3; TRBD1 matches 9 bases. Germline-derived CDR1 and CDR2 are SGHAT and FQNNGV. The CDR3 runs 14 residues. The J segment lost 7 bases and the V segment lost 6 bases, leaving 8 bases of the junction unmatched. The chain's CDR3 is CASRPGTGPYTQYF. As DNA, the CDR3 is TGTGCCAGCAGACCCGGGACAGGGCCGTATACGCAGTATTTT.

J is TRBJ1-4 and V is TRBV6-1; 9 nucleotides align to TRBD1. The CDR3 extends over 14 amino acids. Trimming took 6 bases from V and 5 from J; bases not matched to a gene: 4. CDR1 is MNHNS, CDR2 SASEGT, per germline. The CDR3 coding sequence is TGTGCCAGCAGACCCGGGACAGGGAATGAAAAACTGTTTTTT. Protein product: CASRPGTGNEKLFF.

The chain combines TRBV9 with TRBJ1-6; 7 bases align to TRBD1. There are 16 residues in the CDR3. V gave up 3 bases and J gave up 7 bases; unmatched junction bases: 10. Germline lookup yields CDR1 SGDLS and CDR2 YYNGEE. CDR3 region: CASSAGGQPGNSPLHF. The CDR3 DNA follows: TGTGCCAGCAGCGCTGGGGGACAGCCGGGGAATTCACCCCTCCACTTT.